The clone carrying this TCR beta chain was seen a handful of times. This sample is part of a study of blood T cell repertoires in COVID-19. As for the study in general: Some COVID-19 samples were acute and others convalescent; all came from the United States, Italy and Spain.

The V end was cut by 3 bases, the J end by 3 bases, with 15 bases between. The germline V gene has CDR1 SGHTS and CDR2 YDEGEE. This CDR3 spans 15 amino acids. Study processing details: The assay estimated nucleated cells by amplifying reference gene primers. Here immunoSEQ multiplex PCR was the method, and the copy in TCRdb shows in-frame clones only, minus some. The V and J calls and clone size were taken over from that table, and D and trimming were inferred from the DNA. The sample has 300,000 or so clones; approximately 90% are singletons. V gene TRBV5-8 combines with J gene TRBJ1-2; D call uncertain. Sequencing used peripheral blood. The receptor's source is a woman younger than 45 who had recovered from COVID-19. The CDR3 protein is CASSSMTMSYYGYTF. DNA for the CDR3: TGTGCCAGCAGCTCAATGACAATGTCCTACTATGGCTACACCTTC.